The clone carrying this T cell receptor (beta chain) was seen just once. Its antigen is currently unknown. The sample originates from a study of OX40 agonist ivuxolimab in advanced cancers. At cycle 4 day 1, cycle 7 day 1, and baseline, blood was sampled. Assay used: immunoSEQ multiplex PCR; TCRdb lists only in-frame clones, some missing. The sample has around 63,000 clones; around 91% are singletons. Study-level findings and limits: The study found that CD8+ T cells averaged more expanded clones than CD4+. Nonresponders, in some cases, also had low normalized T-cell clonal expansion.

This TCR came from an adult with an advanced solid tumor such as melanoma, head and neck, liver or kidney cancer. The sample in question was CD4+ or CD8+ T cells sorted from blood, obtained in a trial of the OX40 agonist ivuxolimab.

The DNA of the CDR3 is TGTGCCACCAGCAGAGACAGGGGGCATGAAAAACTGTTTTTT. Translating gives CATSRDRGHEKLFF. The chain couples TRBV15 to TRBJ1-4; 8 nucleotides match TRBD1. The CDR3 loop spans 14 amino acids. The germline V gene encodes CDR1 LNHNV and CDR2 YYDKDF (reference sequence). The J segment lost 6 bases and the V segment lost 0 bases, leaving 0 bases of the junction unmatched. Filled out from reference TRBV15 and TRBJ1-4, the complete variable domain reads DAMVIQNPRYQVTQFGKPVTLSCSQTLNHNVMYWYQQKSSQAPKLLFHYYDKDFNNEADTPDNFQSRRPNTSFCFLDIRSPGLGDTAMYLCATSRDRGHEKLFFGSGTQLSVL.